These 6 T cell receptor beta chains were all obtained from the same sample, sequenced in a study of blood T cell repertoires in COVID-19. TCRdb keeps only in-frame clones here, not all; method: immunoSEQ multiplex PCR. The sample has about 240,000 clones, roughly 89% seen once. The sample consisted of PBMCs or T cells enriched from blood (not recorded which). The receptor source for this set is a woman in her 30s who had recovered from COVID-19.

This rearrangement joins TRBV9 to TRBJ2-3; 8 bases agree with TRBD2. The CDR3 length is 15 residues. Looked up from germline, CDR1 is SGDLS and CDR2 is YYNGEE. The trim removed 7 bases at V and 0 bases at J, leaving 7 bases unmatched. For the CDR3, the DNA is TGTGCCAGCGGGGATAGCGGGGCTAGCACAGATACGCAGTATTTT. This encodes CASGDSGASTDTQYF.

The genes are TRBV5-5 and TRBJ2-3, with 10 bases that match TRBD2. J gave up 1 base and V 4 bases, and 3 bases lay outside the gene matches. The CDR3 spans 15 residues. Germline V gene sequence: CDR1 SGHKS, CDR2 YYEKEE (reference sequence). The CDR3 DNA is TGTGCCAGCAGCGGCGGACTAGCGGGCACAGATACGCAGTATTTT. The encoded protein is CASSGGLAGTDTQYF.

This chain joins TRBV7-8 and TRBJ2-1; 8 bases align to TRBD2. CDR1 SGHVS and CDR2 FQNEAQ come from the germline V gene. The CDR3 has 15 amino acids. V trimming: 2 bases; J trimming: 2 bases; junction bases outside the gene matches: 2. The CDR3 DNA reads TGTGCCAGCAGCTTAACTAGCGGTACCTACAATGAGCAGTTCTTC. This encodes CASSLTSGTYNEQFF.

The genes are TRBV4-2 and TRBJ2-1; a weak D match, TRBD2 (6 bases). The germline CDR1 and CDR2 sequences are LGHNA and YNFKEQ. Trimming shortened V by 1 base and J by 6 bases, and 7 bases separated the two germline ends. CDR3 length equals 13 residues. CDR3 coding DNA: TGTGCCAGCAGCCAAGGAGCGGGCAATGAGCAGTTCTTC. Its protein is CASSQGAGNEQFF.

The chain links TRBV7-6 to TRBJ1-1; 7 bases line up with TRBD1. The CDR3 runs 12 residues. Losses at the gene ends were 5 bases for V and 5 bases for J; bases not matched to a gene: 2. Germline V gene data show CDR1 as SGHVS and CDR2 as FNYEAQ. CDR3 DNA: TGTGCCAGCAGCCTCAGGGGGACTGAAGCTTTCTTT. Its protein product is CASSLRGTEAFF. The whole variable domain, remainder taken from reference TRBV7-6 and TRBJ1-1, is GAGVSQSPRYKVTKRGQDVALRCDPISGHVSLYWYRQALGQGPEFLTYFNYEAQQDKSGLPNDRFSAERPEGSISTLTIQRTEQRDSAMYRCASSLRGTEAFFGQGTRLTVV.

The chain carries TRBV9 and TRBJ2-5; the D gene is possibly TRBD1 (6 bases). Germline V gene lookup returns CDR1 SGDLS and CDR2 YYNGEE. The V gene lost 3 bases and the J gene lost 0 bases, with 12 bases spanning the gap. CDR3 length equals 15 residues. CDR3 in DNA: TGTGCCAGCAGCGCCCACAGGGACCACCAAGAGACCCAGTACTTC. Translation gives CASSAHRDHQETQYF.